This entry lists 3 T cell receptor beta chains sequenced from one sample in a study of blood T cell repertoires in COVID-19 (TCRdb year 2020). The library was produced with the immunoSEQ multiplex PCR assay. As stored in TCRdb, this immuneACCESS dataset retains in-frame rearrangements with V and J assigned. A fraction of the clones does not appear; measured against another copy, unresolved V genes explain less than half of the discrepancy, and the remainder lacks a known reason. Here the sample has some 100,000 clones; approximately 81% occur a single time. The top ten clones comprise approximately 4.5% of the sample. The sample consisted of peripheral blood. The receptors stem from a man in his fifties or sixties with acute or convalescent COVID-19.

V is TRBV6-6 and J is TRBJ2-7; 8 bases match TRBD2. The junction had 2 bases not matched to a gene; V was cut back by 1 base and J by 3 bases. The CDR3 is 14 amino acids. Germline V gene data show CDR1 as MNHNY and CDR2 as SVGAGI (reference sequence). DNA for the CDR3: TGTGCCAGCAGTTACTACGGGACTAGCTACGAGCAGTACTTC. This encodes CASSYYGTSYEQYF.

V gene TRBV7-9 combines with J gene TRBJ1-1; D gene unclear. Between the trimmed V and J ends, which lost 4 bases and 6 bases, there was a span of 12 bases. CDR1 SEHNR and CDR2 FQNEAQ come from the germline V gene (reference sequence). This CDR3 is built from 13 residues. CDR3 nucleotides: TGTGCCAGCAGCTCCCAGTTGTTCTCTGAAGCTTTCTTT. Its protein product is CASSSQLFSEAFF.

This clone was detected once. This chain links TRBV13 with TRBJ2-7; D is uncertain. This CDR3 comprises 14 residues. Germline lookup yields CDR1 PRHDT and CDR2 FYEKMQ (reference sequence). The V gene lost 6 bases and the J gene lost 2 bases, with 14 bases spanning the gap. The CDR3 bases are TGTGCCAGCAGTTCGAGAGGCCTTGCCTACGAGCAGTACTTC. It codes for CASSSRGLAYEQYF.